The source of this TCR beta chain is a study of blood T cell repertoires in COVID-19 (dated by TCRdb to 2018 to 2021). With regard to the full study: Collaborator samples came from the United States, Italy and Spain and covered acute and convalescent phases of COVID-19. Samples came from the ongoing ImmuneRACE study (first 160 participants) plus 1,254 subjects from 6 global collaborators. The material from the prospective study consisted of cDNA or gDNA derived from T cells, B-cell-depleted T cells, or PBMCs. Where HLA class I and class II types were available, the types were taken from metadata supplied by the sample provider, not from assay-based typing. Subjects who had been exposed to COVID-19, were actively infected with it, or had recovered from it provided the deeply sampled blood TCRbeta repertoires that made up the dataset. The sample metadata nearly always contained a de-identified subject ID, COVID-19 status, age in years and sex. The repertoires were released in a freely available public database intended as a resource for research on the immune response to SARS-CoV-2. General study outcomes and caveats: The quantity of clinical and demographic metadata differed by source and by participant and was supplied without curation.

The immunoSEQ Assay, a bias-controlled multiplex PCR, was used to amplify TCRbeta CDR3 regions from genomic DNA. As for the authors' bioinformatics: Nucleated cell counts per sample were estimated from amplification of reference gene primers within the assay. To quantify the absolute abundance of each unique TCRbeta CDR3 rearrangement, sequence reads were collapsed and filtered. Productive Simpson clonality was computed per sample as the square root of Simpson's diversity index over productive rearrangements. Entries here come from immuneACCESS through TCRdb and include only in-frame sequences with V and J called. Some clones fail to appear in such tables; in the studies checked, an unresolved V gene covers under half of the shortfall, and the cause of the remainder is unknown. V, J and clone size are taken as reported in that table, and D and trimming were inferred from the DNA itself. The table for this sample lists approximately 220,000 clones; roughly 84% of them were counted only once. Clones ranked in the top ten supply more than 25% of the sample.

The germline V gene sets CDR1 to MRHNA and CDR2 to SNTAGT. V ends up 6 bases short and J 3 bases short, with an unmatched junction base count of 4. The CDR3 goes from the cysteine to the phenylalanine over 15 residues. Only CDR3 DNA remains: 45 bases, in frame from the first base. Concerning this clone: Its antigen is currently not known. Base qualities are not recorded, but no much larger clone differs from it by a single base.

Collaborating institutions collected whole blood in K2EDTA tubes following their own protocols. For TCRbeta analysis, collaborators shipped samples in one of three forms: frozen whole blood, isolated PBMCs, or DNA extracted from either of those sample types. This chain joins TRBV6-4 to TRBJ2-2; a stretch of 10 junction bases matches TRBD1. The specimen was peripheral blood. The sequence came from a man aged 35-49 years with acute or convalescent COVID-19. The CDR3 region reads CASRWDRGYTGELFF. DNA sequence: TGTGCCAGCAGATGGGACAGGGGCTACACCGGGGAGCTGTTTTTT.